This entry features one T cell receptor beta chain sequence. Its antigen is undetermined. This sample was included in a study of cytomegalovirus exposure and HLA in healthy donors. Overall study results and limits: Rare TCR sequences dominated, though some public TCRs recurred in many donors.

Produced via immunoSEQ multiplex PCR; TCRdb's table is partial and in-frame only. The sample includes under 200,000 clones, about 89% of them seen just once. The receptor's source is a woman aged 18-30 years in good health and CMV-seropositive. Sequencing was performed on PBMCs.

Here the CDR3 DNA reads TGTGCCAGCGGAGAGAGATTATCCCTTTTCTCTGGGGCCAACGTCCTGACTTTC. This gives the protein CASGERLSLFSGANVLTF. This chain uses TRBV28 with TRBJ2-6; D is uncertain. The CDR3 has 18 residues. Germline V gives CDR1 MDHEN, CDR2 SYDVKM. Trimming left V 8 bases short and J 0 bases short, with 20 bases between.